This T cell receptor (beta chain) is drawn from a study of T cell responses to AZD1222 COVID-19 vaccine. Across the whole study: Timing groups of about 4 and about 12 weeks for second doses were pooled. General study points: Possibly, clonal diversity was underestimated; donors were largely white British and included more females. The study identified only five or six AZD1222 recipients as seropositive at baseline.

Clones were read by immunoSEQ multiplex PCR, and TCRdb kept only the in-frame ones, dropping some. The profile shows about 35,000 clones, 75% to 90% of them singletons. A note on this clone: The target antigen is unknown.

The CDR3 has 15 residues. Trimming removed 2 bases at V and 4 bases at J, with 15 bases between. Germline V gene sequence: CDR1 GTSNPN, CDR2 SVGIG (reference sequence). The sample here was peripheral blood, taken on day 0 of AZD1222 vaccination. The sequence was obtained from an adult in good health. This chain connects TRBV30 to TRBJ1-5; D not certain. The CDR3 DNA is TGTGCCTGGAGTCCCCCGGGGTACCCAAATCAGCCCCAGCATTTT. This translates into CAWSPPGYPNQPQHF.